A selection of T cell receptor beta chains follows, all from one sample in a study of neoadjuvant nivolumab and ipilimumab in lung cancer. The method was immunoSEQ multiplex PCR; TCRdb's version includes in-frame clones alone and lacks a portion of them. The table records 28,000 or so clones, 83% of them present only once. The specimen was tumor tissue, collected after neoadjuvant nivolumab, alone or with ipilimumab, at or shortly before surgery. These receptors came from an adult with non-small cell lung cancer. Each CDR3 is given with its conserved first and last residue. Fields, in order: clone size, D gene, V gene, J gene, CDR3 protein, CDR3 DNA. A D gene is named only where the DNA matches it firmly. Not all rows give a size; the values are once, few, many and, for expanded clones, a class.

>.|.|TRBV29-1|TRBJ2-2
CSAESSYGELFF
TGCAGCGCTGAATCCAGTTACGGGGAGCTGTTTTTT
>.|.|TRBV6-6|TRBJ2-7
CASHLSGVEGEQYF
TGTGCCAGCCACCTTTCAGGGGTTGAGGGCGAGCAGTACTTC
>.|.|TRBV20-1|TRBJ1-2
CSGVPVYGYTF
TGCAGTGGAGTACCCGTCTATGGCTACACCTTC
>once|.|TRBV5-1|TRBJ2-1
CASSLTQGRGRFF
TGCGCCAGCAGCCTAACCCAGGGGCGCGGGAGATTCTTC
>.|TRBD2|TRBV7-2|TRBJ2-2
CASSKRGLAEPTGELFF
TGTGCCAGCAGTAAAAGGGGACTAGCGGAACCCACCGGGGAGCTGTTTTTT
>.|.|TRBV7-2|TRBJ2-7
CASSLLRDYEQYF
TGTGCCAGCAGCTTACTTCGAGACTACGAGCAGTACTTC
>.|TRBD1|TRBV11-2|TRBJ1-2
CASSFQGARGYTF
TGTGCCAGCAGCTTTCAGGGGGCACGTGGCTACACCTTC
>.|.|TRBV11-2|TRBJ2-1
CASSPQLGSEQFF
TGTGCCAGCAGCCCCCAGCTGGGTAGTGAGCAGTTCTTC
>.|TRBD1|TRBV4-1|TRBJ2-3
CASSHGDRGPDTQYF
TGCGCCAGCAGCCACGGGGACAGGGGCCCAGATACGCAGTATTTT
>.|.|TRBV25-1|TRBJ1-1
CASSEAGQGYTEAFF
TGTGCCAGCAGTGAGGCAGGGCAGGGGTACACTGAAGCTTTCTTT
>.|TRBD1|TRBV6-1|TRBJ2-5
CASSEPGQSEETQYF
TGTGCCAGCAGTGAACCGGGACAGTCCGAAGAGACCCAGTACTTC
>.|TRBD1|TRBV5-6|TRBJ2-4
CASSRQGSKNIQYF
TGTGCCAGCAGTAGACAGGGTTCCAAAAACATTCAGTACTTC
>few|.|TRBV7-2|TRBJ2-3
CASSLVDTQYF
TGTGCCAGCAGCTTGGTAGATACGCAGTATTTT
>.|.|TRBV19|TRBJ1-1
CASSKKGPGAFF
TGTGCCAGTAGTAAAAAGGGACCCGGGGCTTTCTTT
>.|TRBD2|TRBV4-3|TRBJ2-3
CASSPDPSGSTDTQYF
TGCGCCAGCAGCCCAGATCCTAGCGGGAGCACAGATACGCAGTATTTT
>.|.|TRBV28|TRBJ1-1
CASSFEQLNTEAFF
TGTGCCAGCAGTTTCGAGCAGTTGAACACTGAAGCTTTCTTT
>.|.|TRBV7-2|TRBJ2-1
CASSPNGRNEQFF
TGTGCCAGCAGCCCCAATGGACGCAATGAGCAGTTCTTC
>.|.|TRBV7-9|TRBJ2-7
CASSSRSGVGEQYF
TGTGCCAGCAGCTCCAGATCAGGGGTGGGGGAGCAGTACTTC
>.|.|TRBV2|TRBJ2-5
CASSETSFGETQYF
TGTGCCAGCAGCGAGACTAGTTTCGGTGAGACCCAGTACTTC
>.|TRBD1|TRBV7-2|TRBJ1-1
CASSPTDRHTEAFF
TGTGCCAGCAGCCCGACGGACAGGCACACTGAAGCTTTCTTT
>few|TRBD1|TRBV7-8|TRBJ2-7
CASSSPGQGYEQYF
TGTGCCAGCAGTTCCCCGGGACAGGGCTACGAGCAGTACTTC
>.|.|TRBV6-1|TRBJ2-7
CASSELWSSYEQYF
TGTGCCAGCAGTGAATTGTGGAGCTCCTACGAGCAGTACTTC
>.|.|TRBV29-1|TRBJ1-2
CSVDERANYGYTF
TGCAGCGTTGACGAACGGGCCAACTATGGCTACACCTTC
>.|.|TRBV7-2|TRBJ2-2
CASSPSLRSGELFF
TGTGCCAGCAGCCCCTCCCTCCGGTCCGGGGAGCTGTTTTTT
>.|TRBD2|TRBV5-1|TRBJ2-5
CASSLGGPLAGVQETQYF
TGCGCCAGCAGCTTGGGGGGGCCACTAGCGGGGGTTCAAGAGACCCAGTACTTC